The clone carrying this TCR beta chain occurred a few times. The antigen remains unidentified. Time point specified: blood at routine non-recurrence follow-up after resection. Material for sequencing was whole RNA from tumor, nontumor lung or frozen PBMC, left unsorted. This record belongs to a study of spatial heterogeneity in lung cancer. Background on the study: Available follow-up PBMC samples, collected a median of around two years post-resection, were sequenced. The study observed each unique TCR and UMI combination more than ten times on average in raw reads. Overall study results and limits: Circulating ubiquitous expanded tumor TCRs were observed more frequently at resection than at follow-up.

CDR3 size: 14 residues. Trimming pared 5 bases from V and 5 bases from J, leaving 13 bases between. Germline CDR1 and CDR2: SGHAT and FQNNGV. All TCR cDNA molecules were individually tagged with a unique molecular identifier. TCRdb recomputed calls from the 5' RACE reads with MiXCR, one row per CDR3 protein. The sample has some 120,000 distinct CDR3 sequences, approximately 12% seen once; the top ten hold around a sixth. This clonotype originated in a male donor with early-stage non-small cell lung cancer. The V call is TRBV11-2, the J call TRBJ2-4; perhaps TRBD1 as D (7 bases). This specimen was PBMCs, taken at follow-up. This CDR3 reads CASSVGGGENIQYF. Written as DNA, the CDR3 is TGTGCCAGCAGCGTAGGAGGGGGCGAAAACATTCAGTACTTC.